The 27 T cell receptor beta chains listed next were all sequenced from one sample in a study of blood T cell repertoires in COVID-19. This table comes from immunoSEQ multiplex PCR, and its TCRdb copy is limited to in-frame clones, with some not included. The sample includes roughly 200,000 clones, roughly 85% of them seen just once. Sequencing was carried out using PBMCs or T cells enriched from blood (not recorded which). Receptor source: a woman aged 50 to 65 who had been exposed to COVID-19.

J is TRBJ1-1 and V is TRBV19; possibly TRBD1 for D (6 bases). V lost 3 bases to trimming and J lost 11 bases, with 22 bases between them. Germline values: CDR1 LNHDA, CDR2 SQIVND (reference sequence). CDR3 length equals 15 residues. CDR3 DNA sequence: TGTGCCAGTAGTATTCCGTTCCGCGGGGGCGCACGGGCTTTCTTT. It is translated as CASSIPFRGGARAFF.

The chain recombines TRBV28 with TRBJ1-2, with unresolved D. The length of the CDR3 is 13 residues. Trimming removed 5 bases at V and 6 bases at J, with 13 bases between. CDR1 and CDR2 (germline): MDHEN, SYDVKM. The CDR3 DNA reads as TGTGCCAGCAGTGCCCGGCAGAGGGATGGCTACACCTTC. Residues: CASSARQRDGYTF.

J is TRBJ2-1 and V is TRBV10-3, with 7 bases lining up with TRBD2. The CDR3 extends over 14 amino acids. Germline V lookup: CDR1 ENHRY, CDR2 SYGVKD. V lost 3 bases to trimming and J lost 6 bases; unmatched junction nucleotides: 5. The CDR3: CAISESWEGNEQFF. CDR3 bases: TGTGCCATCAGTGAAAGTTGGGAGGGCAATGAGCAGTTCTTC.

The V gene is TRBV6-1, the J gene TRBJ2-7; D is possibly TRBD2 (5 bases). CDR3 length: 12 residues. Germline CDR1 reads MNHNS; CDR2 reads SASEGT. V lost 2 bases and J 5 bases, leaving 7 bases between the germline ends. CDR3 protein: CASSEIGDEQYF. The CDR3 nucleotides are TGTGCCAGCAGTGAAATCGGGGACGAGCAGTACTTC.

This clone was detected only once. This chain uses TRBV4-3 with TRBJ1-6; D is uncertain. The CDR3 spans 17 residues. The V end lost 1 base, the J end lost 5 bases, and 15 bases lay between the germline ends. CDR1 is LGHNA, CDR2 YSLEER, per germline. CDR3 region: CASSQVPVGGNNSPLHF. CDR3 coding DNA: TGCGCCAGCAGCCAAGTACCGGTGGGCGGGAATAATTCACCCCTCCACTTT.

V gene TRBV19 combines with J gene TRBJ1-6; D not resolved. V dropped 2 bases and J dropped 11 bases, with 19 bases sitting between them. Germline V gene lookup returns CDR1 LNHDA and CDR2 SQIVND (reference sequence). This CDR3 is 16 amino acids long. This CDR3 reads CASSIWGGGRLTPLHF. CDR3 coding DNA: TGTGCCAGTAGTATATGGGGAGGAGGGCGATTAACACCCCTCCACTTT.

V and J are TRBV5-1 and TRBJ1-4; D is perhaps TRBD1 (6 bases). CDR1 and CDR2 (germline): SGHRS, YFSETQ. The CDR3 is 18 residues long. V lost 4 bases and J 2 bases, leaving 21 bases between the germline ends. The CDR3 loop is CASSRQGQSRPTNEKLFF. In DNA, the CDR3 is TGCGCCAGCAGCCGCCAAGGACAGTCCCGCCCCACTAATGAAAAACTGTTTTTT.

The CDR3 region is CARSEAGTPPSPYEQYF. DNA of the CDR3: TGTGCCAGAAGCGAGGCCGGGACACCGCCTTCCCCCTACGAGCAGTACTTC. This sequence joins TRBV5-3 and TRBJ2-7; a possible D gene is TRBD1 (6 bases). TRBV5-3 is filed as an ORF, its function uncertain. Trimming removed 4 bases at V and 2 bases at J, with 22 bases between. The CDR3 consists of 17 residues.

V and J are TRBV6-5 and TRBJ2-7; 8 bases agree with TRBD1. J gave up 1 base and V 5 bases, and 7 bases lay outside the gene matches. The CDR3 consists of 15 residues. Germline CDR1 reads MNHEY; CDR2 reads SVGAGI. CDR3 residues: CASSLRQGASYEQYF. DNA for the CDR3: TGTGCCAGCAGTCTGCGTCAGGGGGCTTCCTACGAGCAGTACTTC.

The chain uses TRBV29-1 and TRBJ1-1, with D possibly being TRBD1 (6 bases). V was shortened by 6 bases and J by 9 bases, with 17 bases between the two germline ends. The CDR3 totals 12 residues. Germline assignment: CDR1 SQVTM and CDR2 ANQGSEA. The CDR3 is CSVVDRTLKAFF. The DNA of the CDR3 is TGCAGCGTCGTTGACAGGACACTGAAAGCTTTCTTT.

The genes are TRBV29-1 and TRBJ2-7; tentative D call: TRBD2 (6 bases). Germline CDR1 SQVTM, CDR2 ANQGSEA. With 7 bases removed from V and 6 bases from J, the gap between germline ends came to 16 bases. The CDR3 spans 12 residues. CDR3 region: CSAGDWESEQYF. The CDR3 coding sequence is TGCAGCGCCGGGGACTGGGAAAGCGAGCAGTACTTC.

This clone was recorded a few times. This chain joins TRBV7-2 and TRBJ1-5; D gene ambiguous. The length of the CDR3 is 14 residues. Germline CDR1 SGHTA, CDR2 FQGNSA. V was pared by 6 bases and J by 2 bases, with 11 bases between. CDR3 region: CASSAVAGNQPQHF. Written as DNA, the CDR3 is TGTGCCAGCAGTGCCGTAGCTGGCAATCAGCCCCAGCATTTT.

The J gene is TRBJ2-1, the V gene TRBV5-1, with a tentative D call TRBD2 (7 bases). The CDR3 sequence is 15 residues long. Germline loops: CDR1 SGHRS, CDR2 YFSETQ. V was trimmed by 7 bases and J by 2 bases, leaving 16 bases between them. CDR3 sequence (DNA): TGCGCCAGCGTCGAGGGGGGGAAGGCCTACAATGAGCAGTTCTTC. Protein product: CASVEGGKAYNEQFF.

This rearrangement joins TRBV5-4 to TRBJ1-1; D is unclear. V was cut by 4 bases and J by 0 bases, with 10 bases left in between. This CDR3 has 14 amino acids. Germline loops: CDR1 SGHNT, CDR2 YYREEE (reference sequence). The CDR3 sequence is CASSPGGLNTEAFF. Written as DNA, the CDR3 is TGTGCCAGCAGCCCGGGAGGGCTGAACACTGAAGCTTTCTTT.

Here the CDR3 DNA reads TGTGCCAGCAGCTCTCATCGGACTAGCGGGGGTTACAATGAGCAGTTCTTC. It codes for CASSSHRTSGGYNEQFF. The chain has TRBV7-9 and TRBJ2-1, with 13 bases identical to TRBD2. Germline CDR1 is SEHNR and CDR2 is FQNEAQ (reference sequence). V shed 4 bases and J 4 bases; nucleotides not matched to a gene: 7. CDR3 size: 17 residues.

The chain carries TRBV4-2 and TRBJ2-3; 9 bases align to TRBD1. Germline values: CDR1 LGHNA, CDR2 YNFKEQ. The ends lost 0 bases at V and 3 bases at J; junction bases unmatched: 1. The CDR3 loop spans 15 amino acids. Here the CDR3 reads CASSQEGQGTDTQYF. CDR3 bases: TGTGCCAGCAGCCAAGAAGGACAGGGGACAGATACGCAGTATTTT.

V usage is TRBV11-2 and J usage is TRBJ2-1; maybe TRBD2 (6 bases). The CDR3 runs 17 residues. V was shortened by 3 bases and J by 0 bases, with 15 bases between the two germline ends. Germline CDR1 reads SGHAT; CDR2 reads FQNNGV. The CDR3: CASSLRPGRSSYNEQFF. The CDR3 DNA reads as TGTGCCAGCAGCTTGCGTCCAGGGAGGAGCTCCTACAATGAGCAGTTCTTC.

This clone was picked up a small number of times. The chain joins TRBV27 to TRBJ2-7; 9 positions agree with TRBD1. The CDR3 is 14 amino acids. CDR1 and CDR2 from the germline V gene are MNHEY and SMNVEV (reference sequence). V dropped 4 bases and J dropped 2; count of bases not matched to a gene: 3. CDR3 coding DNA: TGTGCCAGCAGTTGGACAGGGGAAACCTACGAGCAGTACTTC. It encodes CASSWTGETYEQYF.

This chain joins TRBV24-1 and TRBJ2-3; TRBD1 matches at 8 bases. This CDR3 region has 15 residues. V lost 7 bases, J lost 1 base, and 6 bases stayed unmatched. The germline gives CDR1 KGHDR, CDR2 SFDVKD. The CDR3 here is CATSPQGAGTDTQYF. The CDR3 coding sequence is TGTGCCACCAGCCCCCAGGGGGCGGGCACAGATACGCAGTATTTT.

The chain couples TRBV18 to TRBJ2-3, with 10 bases lining up with TRBD1. The length of the CDR3 is 15 residues. V gave up 4 bases and J gave up 9 bases; unmatched junction bases: 10. Germline CDR1 and CDR2: KGHSH and LQKENI. The CDR3 loop reads CASSLDRGPINTQYF. CDR3 DNA: TGTGCCAGCTCACTAGACAGGGGGCCTATAAACACGCAGTATTTT.

The chain combines TRBV18 with TRBJ2-2, with TRBD1 matching 10 bases. J gave up 2 bases and V 4 bases, and 4 bases lay outside the gene matches. The CDR3 consists of 16 residues. In germline, CDR1 is KGHSH, CDR2 LQKENI. The CDR3 bases are TGTGCCAGCTCACTTGACAGGGGGCCTAACACCGGGGAGCTGTTTTTT. The encoded protein is CASSLDRGPNTGELFF.

This chain links TRBV10-3 with TRBJ1-2, with D uncertain. CDR3 length equals 12 residues. Trimming took off 4 bases at V and 5 bases at J, with 8 bases between the two ends. Germline lookup yields CDR1 ENHRY and CDR2 SYGVKD. CDR3 coding DNA: TGTGCCATCAGTGTAGACTCATATGGCTACACCTTC. Translated: CAISVDSYGYTF.

This rearrangement joins TRBV5-6 to TRBJ1-6, with D tentatively TRBD1 (6 bases). The CDR3 contains 15 residues. The V gene lost 4 bases and the J gene lost 7 bases, with 15 bases spanning the gap. The germline V gene encodes CDR1 SGHDT and CDR2 YYEEEE. The CDR3 DNA is TGTGCCAGCAGCACCCGACAGGCGAGGAATTCACCCCTCCACTTT. Amino acid sequence: CASSTRQARNSPLHF.

DNA for the CDR3: TGCAGCGTTGAGGGGTCCCTTCCCCAGGGAGGGAACAATGAGCAGTTCTTC. This gives the protein CSVEGSLPQGGNNEQFF. The chain employs TRBV29-1 and TRBJ2-1, with TRBD2 matching 7 bases. The CDR3 loop spans 17 amino acids. Losses at the gene ends were 3 bases for V and 5 bases for J; bases not matched to a gene: 16. Germline-derived CDR1 and CDR2 are SQVTM and ANQGSEA.

V is TRBV10-3 and J is TRBJ1-1; D is possibly TRBD1 (6 bases). CDR3 length: 15 residues. Germline V lookup: CDR1 ENHRY, CDR2 SYGVKD. The V and J ends lost 4 bases and 6 bases respectively, with 18 bases between them. Here the CDR3 reads CAISADRLPISEAFF. CDR3 bases: TGTGCCATCAGTGCAGACAGGCTGCCCATTTCTGAAGCTTTCTTT.

The genes are TRBV30 and TRBJ1-1; tentatively, D is TRBD1 (5 bases). This CDR3 is 14 amino acids long. Between the trimmed V and J ends, which lost 1 base and 5 bases, there was a span of 14 bases. Germline V gene data show CDR1 as GTSNPN and CDR2 as SVGIG (reference sequence). As DNA, the CDR3 is TGTGCCTGGAGTGACAGGTCCCCACGAACTGAAGCTTTCTTT. Its translation is CAWSDRSPRTEAFF.

This chain joins TRBV6-5 and TRBJ1-5; 9 bases agree with TRBD1. Trimming at V came to 7 bases and at J to 7 bases, leaving 8 bases not matched to a gene. The CDR3 length is 14 residues. Looked up from germline, CDR1 is MNHEY and CDR2 is SVGAGI. CDR3 nucleotides: TGTGCCAGCAAAGGACAGGGGAAGTGGCAGCCCCAGCATTTT. Protein: CASKGQGKWQPQHF.